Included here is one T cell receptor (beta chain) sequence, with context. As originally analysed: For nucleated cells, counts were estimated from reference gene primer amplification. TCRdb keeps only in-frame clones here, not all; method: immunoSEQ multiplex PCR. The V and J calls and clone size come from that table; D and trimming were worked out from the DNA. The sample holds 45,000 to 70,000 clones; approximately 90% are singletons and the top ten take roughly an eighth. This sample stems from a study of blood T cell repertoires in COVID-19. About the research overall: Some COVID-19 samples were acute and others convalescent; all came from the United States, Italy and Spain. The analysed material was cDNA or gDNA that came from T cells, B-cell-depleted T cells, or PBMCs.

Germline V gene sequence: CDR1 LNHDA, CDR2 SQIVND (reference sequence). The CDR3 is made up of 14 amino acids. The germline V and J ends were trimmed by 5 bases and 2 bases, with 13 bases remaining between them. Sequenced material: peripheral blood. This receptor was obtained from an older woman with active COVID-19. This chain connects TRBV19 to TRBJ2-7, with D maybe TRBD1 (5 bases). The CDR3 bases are TGTGCCAGTAGTCCCCGGCAGGGTGCCTACGAGCAGTACTTC. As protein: CASSPRQGAYEQYF. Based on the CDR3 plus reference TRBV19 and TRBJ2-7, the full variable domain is DGGITQSPKYLFRKEGQNVTLSCEQNLNHDAMYWYRQDPGQGLRLIYYSQIVNDFQKGDIAEGYSVSREKKESFPLTVTSAQKNPTAFYLCASSPRQGAYEQYFGPGTRLTVT.